The clone carrying this TCR beta chain was recorded many times. Germline lookup yields CDR1 SGHRS and CDR2 YFSETQ. CDR3 length: 13 amino acids. The germline V and J ends were trimmed by 4 bases and 2 bases, with 10 bases remaining between them. The data derive from a study of neurological immune-mediated disorders. TCRdb called the 5' RACE reads again in MiXCR, with one record for every CDR3 protein. The sample yields about 39,000 distinct CDR3 sequences, around 7.2% seen once. Specimen: CD4+ T cells from blood. The source of this sequence is a man between 50 and 59 years old in good health. The gene calls are TRBV5-1 and TRBJ2-7; D is ambiguous. The CDR3 is CASSLPPAYEQYF. CDR3 DNA: TGCGCCAGCAGCCTTCCCCCCGCCTACGAGCAGTACTTC.